This T cell receptor (beta chain) was captured by sequencing in a study of read filtering for tumor transcriptome and immune sequencing. Study-level background: After DNase treatment, RNA was made into whole-transcriptome libraries. RNA-seq yielded only about 75 to 1,400 TCR reads, IR-seq about 3.5 to 11 million. Study findings and constraints: IR-seq captured clonotypes deeper and more reliably than RNA-seq.

From about 400 ng of RNA, a library with molecular barcoded alpha/delta and beta/gamma adaptors was made. One entry per CDR3 protein results from TCRdb running MiXCR on the reads. Here the sample spans 60,000 or so distinct CDR3 sequences, roughly a fifth being singletons. This clonotype appeared many times. The antigen is not known. The CDR3 totals 15 residues. Germline trimming cut 5 bases from V and 5 bases from J; bases unmatched to any gene: 11. The germline V gene encodes CDR1 SGHNT and CDR2 YYREEE (reference sequence). J is TRBJ2-7 and V is TRBV5-4; TRBD1 agrees at 9 bases. Sequences were obtained from a population of CD138-negative cells sorted from bone marrow. This clonotype was sampled from a donor aged 40 or older with multiple myeloma. In DNA, the CDR3 is TGTGCCAGCAGTCCAACCGGGACAGGGTTGCACGAGCAGTACTTC. Protein: CASSPTGTGLHEQYF.